In its sample, the clone carrying this T cell receptor beta chain was seen a few times. Its antigen is not known. This CDR3 spans 14 amino acids. After removal of 7 bases from V and 7 bases from J, the junction contained 10 bases not matched to a gene. This sample is drawn from a study of T cell repertoires in cytomegalovirus infection. The wider study: Recently identified HLA-C-restricted and well-studied HLA-B-restricted CMV epitopes were used. Public signatures in TCR beta pointed to CMV infection and matching HLA type. Study-wide results and caveats: HLA-C-restricted CMV clonotypes gave the most frequent clonotype in two of eight donors. Identification of carriers of CMV plus the relevant HLA was achieved through cumulative public TCR beta family frequency.

TCRdb passed the reads through MiXCR, listing each CDR3 protein once. Of hundreds of thousands of distinct CDR3 sequences in the sample, around a third were seen once. The chain couples TRBV12-3 or TRBV12-4 to TRBJ2-3; 8 bases align to TRBD2. The source is a human donor in good health (CMV status not recorded). Some clones in this sample may be carry-over from other donors' samples. The sequencing here drew on cultured PBMCs, taken from culture after CMV antigen stimulation. Written as DNA, the CDR3 is TGTGCCAGCACCTACCTCCGGGAGGGGTATACGCAGTATTTT. Amino acid sequence: CASTYLREGYTQYF.